The rows below give T cell receptor beta chains drawn from one sample of a study of shared clonotypes between healthy human individuals. This table comes from immunoSEQ multiplex PCR, and its TCRdb copy is limited to in-frame clones, with some not included. The sample holds some 2.4 million clones; roughly 93% are singletons and the top ten take about 0.39%. Material: naive CD4+ T cells from PBMCs. These receptors were collected from a man aged 18 to 29 in good health. Some clones in this sample may be carry-over from other donors' samples. The CDR3 runs from the conserved cysteine through the conserved F or W. D genes are given only for firm matches. The size field is filled for only some rows; it gives once, few, many or a size class.

v_call,clone_size,j_call,d_call,cdr3_aa,cdr3_nt
TRBV10-1,NA,TRBJ2-7,TRBD1,CASIRDRGNEQYF,TGCGCCAGCATCCGGGACAGGGGAAACGAGCAGTACTTC
TRBV7-2,NA,TRBJ2-3,NA,CASSSYTDTQYF,TGTGCCAGCAGCTCCTACACAGATACGCAGTATTTT
TRBV15,NA,TRBJ2-6,NA,CATSGRPPSGANVLTF,TGTGCCACCAGTGGCAGACCCCCCTCTGGGGCCAACGTCCTGACTTTC
TRBV7-3,NA,TRBJ2-3,NA,CASSPRGGIASGLTDTQYF,TGTGCCAGCAGCCCAAGAGGGGGCATTGCTAGCGGCCTCACAGATACGCAGTATTTT
TRBV4-1,NA,TRBJ2-7,TRBD2,CASSHGTISGQQYF,TGCGCCAGCAGCCACGGGACTATTTCGGGTCAACAGTACTTC
TRBV11-2,NA,TRBJ1-1,TRBD1,CASRRDRGPTEAFF,TGTGCCAGCAGGCGGGACAGGGGGCCAACTGAAGCTTTCTTT
TRBV27,NA,TRBJ1-6,TRBD1,CASSSQGRNNSPLHF,TGTGCCAGCAGTTCACAGGGGCGGAATAATTCACCCCTCCACTTT
TRBV7-9,NA,TRBJ2-5,NA,CASSLYGAGETQYF,TGTGCCAGCAGCTTATACGGGGCCGGGGAGACCCAGTACTTC
TRBV20-1,few,TRBJ1-1,NA,CSARRDTEAFF,TGCAGTGCCCGCAGGGATACTGAAGCTTTCTTT
TRBV28,NA,TRBJ2-1,NA,CASRISGKGGYNEQFF,TGTGCCAGCAGGATTAGCGGCAAGGGGGGCTACAATGAGCAGTTCTTC
TRBV7-2,NA,TRBJ1-4,TRBD1,CASSIGTGGAEKLFF,TGTGCCAGCAGCATCGGGACAGGGGGGGCTGAAAAACTGTTTTTT
TRBV28,NA,TRBJ1-4,NA,CASWTGGVTEKLFF,TGTGCCAGCTGGACTGGAGGAGTGACCGAAAAACTGTTTTTT
TRBV28,NA,TRBJ1-1,NA,CASLRRSSLNTEAFF,TGTGCCAGCTTACGGCGGAGTTCGCTGAACACTGAAGCTTTCTTT
TRBV7-2,NA,TRBJ2-1,TRBD2,CASSLGLAGTSYNEQFF,TGTGCCAGCAGCTTAGGGCTAGCGGGAACCTCCTACAATGAGCAGTTCTTC
TRBV6-1,NA,TRBJ1-2,NA,CASSEAFPRDYGYTF,TGTGCCAGCAGTGAAGCTTTCCCACGGGACTATGGCTACACCTTC
TRBV9,once,TRBJ2-1,NA,CASSVGGHNEQFF,TGTGCCAGCAGCGTAGGGGGTCACAATGAGCAGTTCTTC
TRBV5-4,NA,TRBJ2-7,TRBD2,CASSPPSRLAGGSEQYF,TGTGCCAGCAGCCCACCCTCACGACTAGCGGGAGGATCCGAGCAGTACTTC
TRBV2,NA,TRBJ2-2,NA,CASSEMGPNTGELFF,TGTGCCAGCAGTGAAATGGGCCCTAACACCGGGGAGCTGTTTTTT
TRBV25-1,NA,TRBJ2-1,NA,CATSRGASYNEQFF,TGTGCCACGAGTCGGGGTGCGTCCTACAATGAGCAGTTCTTC
TRBV5-4,once,TRBJ2-7,NA,CASSLVRRSEQYF,TGTGCCAGCAGCTTGGTTCGCAGAAGCGAGCAGTACTTC
TRBV4-1,once,TRBJ2-5,NA,CASSQVGSFQETQYF,TGCGCCAGCAGCCAAGTTGGATCCTTCCAAGAGACCCAGTACTTC
TRBV6-5,NA,TRBJ1-2,NA,CASVGSLVGGYTF,TGTGCCAGCGTGGGGTCTTTAGTAGGAGGCTACACCTTC
TRBV4-2,NA,TRBJ2-5,NA,CASSQGQGGETQYF,TGTGCCAGCAGCCAAGGACAGGGAGGGGAGACCCAGTACTTC
TRBV27,NA,TRBJ2-7,TRBD2,CASSPGLAGVNEQYF,TGTGCCAGCAGCCCTGGACTAGCGGGAGTTAACGAGCAGTACTTC
TRBV7-8,NA,TRBJ2-2,NA,CASSLVKGWAGELFF,TGTGCCAGCAGCTTAGTGAAAGGGTGGGCCGGGGAGCTGTTTTTT
TRBV28,NA,TRBJ1-2,TRBD1,CASAVRGYGYTF,TGTGCCAGCGCCGTCAGGGGGTATGGCTACACCTTC
TRBV5-5,once,TRBJ2-1,TRBD1,CASSSIVTGTGNFF,TGTGCCAGCAGCTCAATTGTAACCGGGACAGGGAACTTCTTC
TRBV5-4,NA,TRBJ1-1,NA,CASSPAWGGGNTEAFF,TGTGCCAGCAGCCCCGCATGGGGAGGGGGGAACACTGAAGCTTTCTTT
TRBV7-2,NA,TRBJ1-5,TRBD1,CASSSQQGGQPQHF,TGTGCCAGCAGCTCCCAACAGGGGGGTCAGCCCCAGCATTTT
TRBV6-1,NA,TRBJ2-1,NA,CASSEAALPNEQFF,TGTGCCAGCAGTGAAGCGGCGTTGCCCAATGAGCAGTTCTTC
TRBV25-1,NA,TRBJ2-1,NA,CAPGQGEQFF,TGTGCCCCCGGTCAGGGGGAGCAGTTCTTC
TRBV19,NA,TRBJ1-5,TRBD1,CASRDRVNQPQHF,TGTGCCAGTAGGGACAGGGTAAATCAGCCCCAGCATTTT
TRBV5-6,once,TRBJ2-1,NA,CASRRTVDNEQFF,TGTGCCAGCAGACGGACAGTGGACAATGAGCAGTTCTTC
TRBV5-1,few,TRBJ2-5,NA,CASSLGGRETQYF,TGCGCCAGCAGCTTGGGGGGGCGGGAGACCCAGTACTTC
TRBV7-6,NA,TRBJ1-1,NA,CASSSRPGALNTEAFF,TGTGCCAGCAGCTCGAGGCCGGGGGCATTGAACACTGAAGCTTTCTTT
TRBV27,once,TRBJ2-3,TRBD1,CATHPPGQGAKDTQYF,TGTGCCACCCACCCCCCGGGACAGGGGGCAAAAGATACGCAGTATTTT
TRBV29-1,NA,TRBJ1-1,NA,CSVAGKVNTEAFF,TGCAGCGTCGCCGGGAAAGTTAACACTGAAGCTTTCTTT
TRBV6-4,NA,TRBJ1-2,TRBD1,CASSASGTGGDGYTF,TGTGCCAGCAGTGCCTCAGGGACAGGGGGCGATGGCTACACCTTC
TRBV29-1,NA,TRBJ2-7,NA,CSVDPGREQYF,TGCAGCGTTGATCCGGGCAGGGAGCAGTACTTC
TRBV2,NA,TRBJ2-7,NA,CASSEQGVSYEQYF,TGTGCCAGCAGTGAGCAGGGAGTAAGCTACGAGCAGTACTTC
TRBV14,NA,TRBJ2-1,TRBD2,CASSLGTSVRNEQFF,TGTGCCAGCAGCCTCGGGACTAGCGTAAGGAATGAGCAGTTCTTC
TRBV9,NA,TRBJ2-7,NA,CASSVGPQAFYEQYF,TGTGCCAGCAGCGTGGGCCCCCAGGCGTTTTACGAGCAGTACTTC
TRBV25-1,NA,TRBJ1-4,NA,CASSRGTNEKLFF,TGTGCCAGCAGCCGGGGCACTAATGAAAAACTGTTTTTT
TRBV29-1,NA,TRBJ2-1,TRBD2,CSVERRGSSGRVYNEQFF,TGCAGCGTTGAAAGGAGGGGGAGTAGCGGGAGGGTATACAATGAGCAGTTCTTC
TRBV18,NA,TRBJ2-2,TRBD2,CASSLHRASGIGTGELFF,TGTGCCAGCTCACTACACCGGGCTAGCGGGATTGGTACCGGGGAGCTGTTTTTT
TRBV7-3,NA,TRBJ1-5,NA,CASSLGKPPGPQHF,TGTGCCAGCAGCTTAGGCAAGCCCCCGGGACCCCAGCATTTT
TRBV2,NA,TRBJ1-3,TRBD1,CASSRDRGSGNTIYF,TGTGCCAGCAGTAGGGACAGGGGATCTGGAAACACCATATATTTT
TRBV5-6,once,TRBJ2-4,NA,CASSTRIGGQYF,TGTGCCAGCAGCACACGAATCGGGGGTCAGTACTTC
TRBV30,NA,TRBJ1-5,NA,CAWSDGGFGQPQHF,TGTGCCTGGAGTGACGGGGGGTTTGGCCAGCCCCAGCATTTT
TRBV10-3,NA,TRBJ2-3,NA,CAISLTGIDTQYF,TGTGCCATCAGTTTGACTGGGATAGATACGCAGTATTTT
TRBV4-2,NA,TRBJ2-3,TRBD1,CASSPWGQTFTDTQYF,TGTGCCAGCAGCCCTTGGGGACAGACCTTCACAGATACGCAGTATTTT
TRBV6-1,NA,TRBJ2-3,NA,CASSEVRVSTDTQYF,TGTGCCAGCAGTGAAGTCCGTGTTAGCACAGATACGCAGTATTTT
TRBV7-3,NA,TRBJ2-1,NA,CASSPSGTGNNEQFF,TGTGCCAGCAGCCCCTCGGGGACGGGGAACAATGAGCAGTTCTTC
TRBV19,NA,TRBJ1-2,TRBD1,CASTAGTGNHYGYTF,TGTGCCAGCACCGCCGGGACAGGGAACCACTATGGCTACACCTTC
TRBV30,NA,TRBJ2-3,NA,CAWQTGSPTDTQYF,TGTGCCTGGCAGACAGGTTCCCCCACAGATACGCAGTATTTT